This TCR beta chain was observed in a study of Graves' ophthalmopathy and Graves' hyperthyroidism. Looking at the study overall: Peripheral blood was collected at initial diagnosis, before any treatment.

As for this clonotype: Since a much larger clone is just one base distant, this may be a read error. The CDR3 ends on some other residue instead of the conserved phenylalanine or tryptophan, so this is likely a read error.

Amplified TCR beta CDR3 regions were obtained using RNA transcripts as template. First-round RT-PCR employed HTBI primers, with a second-round multiplex PCR after it. In TCRdb, the multiplex PCR reads were re-called with MiXCR into one record per CDR3 protein. The sample yields about 700,000 distinct CDR3 sequences, about two fifths seen once. Disease in donors with ophthalmopathy had moderate-to-severe activity, CAS ≥3, NOSPECS ≥4 and under 3 months' duration. Deletions cut 4 bases from V and 0 bases from J, with 21 bases between. Germline loops: CDR1 SNHLY, CDR2 FYNNEI. This CDR3 has 19 residues. Sequencing was done on a sample of peripheral blood. The sequence derives from an adult man with Graves' ophthalmopathy. The genes are TRBV2 and TRBJ2-2; D unresolved. The CDR3 nucleotides read TGTGCCAGCAGTGGGATTTCGTCTTCCCGCCAACCGAACACCGGGGAGCTGTTTTGT. Translated, it gives CASSGISSSRQPNTGELFC.